This T cell receptor beta chain comes out of a study of T-cell reconstitution after alpha-beta-depleted transplantation in children. Study conclusions and caveats: Some patients owed their high day-60 TCRbeta diversity to surviving recipient T cells and thymic progenitors.

This CDR3 contains 14 residues. The V and J ends lost 5 bases and 5 bases, in that order; junction bases with no gene match: 8. Molecular barcoding with unique molecular identifiers was used for the TCRbeta library. Each CDR3 protein is one row after TCRdb ran MiXCR on the PCR reads. Of 280,000 or so distinct CDR3 sequences in the sample, more than 9% are singletons; the top ten hold 20% to 25%. Only a few counts were recorded for this clonotype. What it binds is unknown. The material sequenced was peripheral blood, taken 180 days after TCRalphabeta/CD19-depleted stem cell transplant. The chain links TRBV12-3 or TRBV12-4 to TRBJ1-2; 7 bases agree with TRBD1. The clonotype comes from a male patient between 2 and 15 years old who had a stem cell transplant for chronic granulomatous disease, so the T cells may come from the graft donor. The CDR3 nucleotides read TGTGCCAGCAGTCCCCAGACAGGGTCGTATGGCTACACCTTC. Protein product: CASSPQTGSYGYTF.